These 18 T cell receptor beta chains were sequenced from one sample in a study of cytotoxic CD8 clonotypes in ibrutinib-treated CLL (dated by TCRdb to the early 2020s). The library was built by means of the immunoSEQ multiplex PCR assay. As stored in TCRdb, this immuneACCESS dataset retains in-frame rearrangements with V and J assigned. A fraction of the clones does not appear; measured against another copy, unresolved V genes explain less than half of the discrepancy, and the remainder lacks a known reason. The sample includes approximately 330,000 clones, with roughly 80% observed a single time. Over 5% of the sample comes from the top ten. Sequences were derived from PBMCs, sampled before ibrutinib treatment. The source is a human donor with chronic lymphocytic leukemia.

The chain joins TRBV9 to TRBJ1-2, with TRBD1 matching over 7 bases. The CDR3 spans 14 residues. After removal of 4 bases from V and 6 bases from J, the junction contained 9 bases not matched to a gene. Looked up from germline, CDR1 is SGDLS and CDR2 is YYNGEE. Here the CDR3 reads CASSYTQGGDGYTF. For the CDR3, the DNA is TGTGCCAGCAGCTACACTCAGGGGGGAGATGGCTACACCTTC.

The chain combines TRBV5-4 with TRBJ2-7; D might be TRBD2 (6 bases). The CDR3 contains 13 residues. V was shortened by 0 bases and J by 6 bases, with 10 bases between the two germline ends. The germline gives CDR1 SGHNT, CDR2 YYREEE (reference sequence). CDR3 sequence (DNA): TGTGCCAGCAGCTTGGTGGAGGGAGGCGAGCAGTACTTC. Amino acids: CASSLVEGGEQYF.

In this sample, this clone turned up once. V usage is TRBV11-1 and J usage is TRBJ2-7; no definite D call. Germline assignment: CDR1 SGHAT and CDR2 FQDESV (reference sequence). Trimming cost V 1 base and J 5 bases, with 9 bases left between them. The CDR3 length is 13 residues. CDR3 sequence reads: CASSLGRLDEQYF. In nucleotides, the CDR3 is TGTGCCAGCAGCTTAGGCAGGTTGGACGAGCAGTACTTC.

The gene calls are TRBV7-9 and TRBJ2-1; D is ambiguous. The germline V and J ends were trimmed by 1 base and 12 bases, with 7 bases remaining between them. Germline values: CDR1 SEHNR, CDR2 FQNEAQ (reference sequence). The CDR3 runs 11 residues. CDR3 sequence: CASSLGHLQFF. CDR3 in DNA: TGTGCCAGCAGCTTAGGACACCTGCAGTTCTTC.

This rearrangement joins TRBV7-9 to TRBJ1-2, with 8 nucleotides matching TRBD1. This CDR3 is 18 amino acids long. V lost 4 bases, J lost 4 bases, and 17 bases stayed unmatched. The germline gives CDR1 SEHNR, CDR2 FQNEAQ (reference sequence). CDR3 residues: CASSSLETGQALSYGYTF. In nucleotides, the CDR3 is TGTGCCAGCAGCTCTTTAGAAACGGGACAGGCTCTTTCCTATGGCTACACCTTC.

The genes are TRBV6-5 and TRBJ1-3; D ambiguous. The CDR3 runs 13 residues. Deletions cut 8 bases from V and 1 base from J, with 9 bases between. The germline gives CDR1 MNHEY, CDR2 SVGAGI. This chain's CDR3 is CASGSESGNTIYF. The CDR3 DNA sequence: TGTGCCAGCGGGTCAGAGTCTGGAAACACCATATATTTT.

This clone showed up just once. The chain joins TRBV19 to TRBJ1-5; D ambiguous. The V end lost 6 bases, the J end lost 0 bases, and 15 bases lay between the germline ends. CDR1 and CDR2 (germline): LNHDA, SQIVND (reference sequence). This CDR3 has 16 residues. The CDR3 loop reads CASRDLQRTSNQPQHF. The DNA for the CDR3 is TGTGCCAGTAGAGACTTACAGCGTACTAGCAATCAGCCCCAGCATTTT.

This clone was seen only a few times. The chain recombines TRBV7-9 with TRBJ2-1; TRBD1 matches 9 bases. The CDR3 contains 13 residues. Germline CDR1 and CDR2: SEHNR and FQNEAQ (reference sequence). V trimming: 5 bases; J trimming: 9 bases; junction bases outside the gene matches: 5. The CDR3 DNA is TGTGCCAGCAGCAAAACAGGGGGCGGTGAGCAGTTCTTC. Amino acid sequence: CASSKTGGGEQFF.

The chain combines TRBV18 with TRBJ2-1; D uncertain. Germline V CDR1 and CDR2: KGHSH, LQKENI. The CDR3 length is 14 residues. V gave up 2 bases and J gave up 5 bases, with 10 bases separating them. CDR3 bases: TGTGCCAGCTCACCAATGTATAGGGACAATGAGCAGTTCTTC. Translation: CASSPMYRDNEQFF. The variable domain in full, completed from reference TRBV18 and TRBJ2-1, reads NAGVMQNPRHLVRRRGQEARLRCSPMKGHSHVYWYRQLPEEGLKFMVYLQKENIIDESGMPKERFSAEFPKEGPSILRIQQVVRGDSAAYFCASSPMYRDNEQFFGPGTRLTVL.

CDR3 DNA sequence: TGTGCCAGCAGCCCGTGGGTGGGTAGCGATGAGCAGTTCTTC. Its translation is CASSPWVGSDEQFF. The chain has TRBV14 and TRBJ2-1; possible D gene TRBD2, 5 bases. V gave up 4 bases and J gave up 8 bases, with 15 bases separating them. Germline V gives CDR1 SGHDN, CDR2 FVKESK. The CDR3 is 14 residues long. The full variable domain, its missing parts supplied by reference TRBV14 and TRBJ2-1, is EAGVTQFPSHSVIEKGQTVTLRCDPISGHDNLYWYRRVMGKEIKFLLHFVKESKQDESGMPNNRFLAERTGGTYSTLKVQPAELEDSGVYFCASSPWVGSDEQFFGPGTRLTVL.

The chain combines TRBV29-1 with TRBJ2-3, with no clear D. Trimming stripped 4 bases from V and 0 bases from J, with 2 bases between. This CDR3 spans 11 amino acids. The germline CDR1 and CDR2 sequences are SQVTM and ANQGSEA. In nucleotides, the CDR3 is TGCAGCGTTGCCAGCACAGATACGCAGTATTTT. This encodes CSVASTDTQYF.

The rearrangement uses TRBV7-2 and TRBJ2-1; D is unclear. Germline V lookup: CDR1 SGHTA, CDR2 FQGNSA. Trimming cost V 5 bases and J 2 bases, with 1 base left between them. The CDR3 totals 11 residues. CDR3 protein: CASSAYNEQFF. CDR3 sequence (DNA): TGTGCCAGCAGCGCCTACAATGAGCAGTTCTTC.

J is TRBJ2-7 and V is TRBV30; 9 positions agree with TRBD1. The CDR3 runs 11 residues. The V and J ends lost 5 bases and 7 bases, in that order; junction bases with no gene match: 3. The V gene's germline CDR1 is GTSNPN and CDR2 SVGIG (reference sequence). CDR3 coding DNA: TGTGCCTGGGGACAGGGGAGGGAGCAGTACTTC. Translating gives CAWGQGREQYF. Together with reference TRBV30 and TRBJ2-7, the CDR3 gives the full variable domain: SQTIHQWPATLVQPVGSPLSLECTVEGTSNPNLYWYRQAAGRGLQLLFYSVGIGQISSEVPQNLSASRPQDRQFILSSKKLLLSDSGFYLCAWGQGREQYFGPGTRLTVT.

This clone has a handful of counts. The chain's CDR3 is CASSQYRGLFF. The CDR3 DNA is TGCGCCAGCAGTCAATACCGGGGGCTGTTTTTT. The J gene is TRBJ2-2, the V gene TRBV23-1, with D perhaps matching TRBD2 (5 bases). TRBV23-1 is classed as an ORF, of uncertain function. With 1 base removed from V and 13 bases from J, the gap between germline ends came to 7 bases. This CDR3 spans 11 amino acids.

The V and J genes are TRBV4-2 and TRBJ2-7; 11 nucleotides match TRBD1. The J segment lost 2 bases and the V segment lost 5 bases, leaving 2 bases of the junction unmatched. The CDR3 length is 14 residues. Germline V lookup: CDR1 LGHNA, CDR2 YNFKEQ. This CDR3 is CASSGTGGTYEQYF. CDR3 DNA: TGTGCCAGCAGCGGGACAGGGGGAACCTACGAGCAGTACTTC.

CDR3 nucleotides: TGCGCCAGCAGCTTGGGATTGGGACACACGAACACCGGGGAGCTGTTTTTT. It codes for CASSLGLGHTNTGELFF. The chain is built from TRBV5-1 and TRBJ2-2; weak D call: TRBD1 (6 bases). The CDR3 is made up of 17 amino acids. V lost 0 bases and J 0 bases, leaving 12 bases between the germline ends. The germline V gene encodes CDR1 SGHRS and CDR2 YFSETQ.

This clone is a singleton in its sample. This sequence joins TRBV6-5 and TRBJ2-5; 7 positions agree with TRBD2. Unmatched junction bases numbered 11, after V lost 8 bases and J lost 5 bases. The germline CDR1 and CDR2 sequences are MNHEY and SVGAGI. This CDR3 region has 14 residues. The CDR3 sequence: CASGAGLGGETQYF. CDR3 nucleotides: TGTGCCAGCGGAGCAGGACTAGGTGGGGAGACCCAGTACTTC.

This chain uses TRBV6-5 with TRBJ1-1; D is unresolved. The CDR3 is 13 residues long. V was shortened by 6 bases and J by 1 base, with 9 bases between the two germline ends. CDR1 MNHEY and CDR2 SVGAGI come from the germline V gene. CDR3 sequence reads: CASRRSRNTEAFF. The DNA of the CDR3 is TGTGCCAGCAGGCGATCCCGGAACACTGAAGCTTTCTTT.